Below, 5 T cell receptor beta chains from the same sample are listed, as sequenced in a study of cytomegalovirus exposure and HLA in healthy donors. The study ran its PCR with 60 Vbeta and 13 Jbeta primers. The table came from immunoSEQ multiplex PCR; TCRdb's copy has only in-frame clones and leaves some out. Among about 90,000 clones, approximately 70% were seen once, and the ten largest hold approximately 2.3%. The material sequenced was PBMCs. These receptors came from a man aged 30-40 years in good health and CMV-seronegative.

This chain links TRBV7-2 with TRBJ2-1; D perhaps matches TRBD2 (5 bases). The CDR3 runs to 13 residues. V was clipped by 5 bases and J by 6 bases, with 11 bases between them. Germline V gene sequence: CDR1 SGHTA, CDR2 FQGNSA. CDR3 protein: CASSPGGGNEQFF. CDR3 nucleotide sequence: TGTGCCAGCAGCCCCGGAGGTGGCAATGAGCAGTTCTTC. Full variable domain (remainder filled in from reference TRBV7-2 and TRBJ2-1): GAGVSQSPSNKVTEKGKDVELRCDPISGHTALYWYRQSLGQGLEFLIYFQGNSAPDKSGLPSDRFSAERTGGSVSTLTIQRTQQEDSAVYLCASSPGGGNEQFFGPGTRLTVL.

The chain links TRBV11-2 to TRBJ2-2; the D gene is possibly TRBD2 (6 bases). CDR1 SGHAT and CDR2 FQNNGV come from the germline V gene. This CDR3 has 19 residues. The V gene lost 1 base and the J gene lost 3 bases, with 21 bases spanning the gap. The DNA for the CDR3 is TGTGCCAGCAGCTTAGGATACGGGAGTGAAGTAGTGTACACCGGGGAGCTGTTTTTT. Its translation: CASSLGYGSEVVYTGELFF.

This rearrangement joins TRBV5-6 to TRBJ1-6, with D tentatively TRBD1 (5 bases). Germline V lookup: CDR1 SGHDT, CDR2 YYEEEE. This CDR3 has 12 residues. V gave up 2 bases and J gave up 9 bases, with 6 bases separating them. CDR3 sequence (DNA): TGTGCCAGCAGCTTTACAGGTTCACCCCTCCACTTT. Translated, it gives CASSFTGSPLHF.

J is TRBJ2-2 and V is TRBV5-1, with TRBD1 matching over 7 bases. This CDR3 comprises 16 residues. The germline CDR1 and CDR2 sequences are SGHRS and YFSETQ. V was clipped by 4 bases and J by 5 bases; unmatched bases: 11. In DNA, the CDR3 is TGCGCCAGCAGCCAACCCCCGGGACAGACAACCGGGGAGCTGTTTTTT. Encoded protein: CASSQPPGQTTGELFF. Together with reference TRBV5-1 and TRBJ2-2, the CDR3 gives the full variable domain: KAGVTQTPRYLIKTRGQQVTLSCSPISGHRSVSWYQQTPGQGLQFLFEYFSETQRNKGNFPGRFSGRQFSNSRSEMNVSTLELGDSALYLCASSQPPGQTTGELFFGEGSRLTVL.

The CDR3 DNA is TGCGCCAGCAGCCAAGGCAGGGTATTCGGAAATCAGCCCCAGCATTTT. This encodes CASSQGRVFGNQPQHF. The chain combines TRBV4-1 with TRBJ1-5; the D gene is possibly TRBD1 (5 bases). Germline V gives CDR1 MGHRA, CDR2 YSYEKL. The CDR3 has 16 residues. V lost 1 base to trimming and J lost 4 bases, with 14 bases between them.